What follows are 26 T cell receptor beta chains derived from one specimen sequenced in a study of metastatic and nonmetastatic thyroid tumors. TCRdb re-clonotyped the PCR reads via MiXCR. The data show some 32,000 clones, with roughly 21% seen just once and roughly 8% held by the top ten. Ahead of thyroid surgery, no patient had received treatment of any kind. Source material: blood. The origin of the receptors is a female donor with papillary thyroid cancer or a benign thyroid nodule (not recorded which). Some clones in this sample may be carry-over from other donors' samples.

Only a few counts were recorded for this clone. The J gene is TRBJ2-3, the V gene TRBV6-1; D unresolved. From germline, CDR1 is MNHNS and CDR2 SASEGT. V lost 3 bases and J 6 bases, leaving 7 bases between the germline ends. CDR3 length: 12 amino acids. This CDR3 reads CASSDPVDTQYF. The CDR3 DNA reads TGTGCCAGCAGTGACCCTGTCGATACGCAGTATTTT.

This clone was seen a few times. The gene calls are TRBV28 and TRBJ2-7; no clear D. Trimming stripped 3 bases from V and 4 bases from J, with 10 bases between. The CDR3 extends over 13 amino acids. Looked up from germline, CDR1 is MDHEN and CDR2 is SYDVKM. The CDR3 nucleotides are TGTGCCAGCAGTTTTGTCGGATTATACGAGCAGTACTTC. Translation gives CASSFVGLYEQYF.

This clone was picked up a small number of times. V is TRBV15 and J is TRBJ2-1; 8 bases are a match to TRBD2. The J segment lost 4 bases and the V segment lost 0 bases, leaving 2 bases of the junction unmatched. This CDR3 has 15 amino acids. From germline, CDR1 is LNHNV and CDR2 YYDKDF (reference sequence). The CDR3, as DNA: TGTGCCACCAGCAGAGAAGGGACTAGTTACAATGAGCAGTTCTTC. Its translation is CATSREGTSYNEQFF.

The chain employs TRBV30 and TRBJ1-2, with a tentative D call TRBD1 (5 bases). Trimming took 3 bases from V and 4 from J, leaving 9 bases between them. CDR3 length equals 12 residues. Germline CDR1 reads GTSNPN; CDR2 reads SVGIG (reference sequence). This CDR3 is CAWRGEGYGYTF. CDR3 sequence (DNA): TGTGCCTGGAGGGGGGAGGGCTATGGCTACACCTTC.

By frequency in the sample, this clone is medium-sized. The CDR3 nucleotides read TGTGCCAGCAGCCTCCCTGGACAGGGGGACACCGGGGAGCTGTTTTTT. This sequence encodes CASSLPGQGDTGELFF. The chain recombines TRBV11-3 with TRBJ2-2; 10 nucleotides line up with TRBD1. The V segment lost 5 bases and the J segment 3 bases; nucleotides outside the gene matches: 6. Germline V gene data show CDR1 as SGHNT and CDR2 as YENEEA. The CDR3 length is 16 residues.

This clone came up many times. Distinct nucleotide sequences in the sample also encode this CDR3. V and J are TRBV7-9 and TRBJ1-2; 8 bases fit TRBD1. Trimming cost V 5 bases and J 4 bases; bases outside gene matches: 3. Germline CDR1 reads SEHNR; CDR2 reads FQNEAQ (reference sequence). This CDR3 has 13 residues. CDR3 in DNA: TGTGCCAGCAGCGCAGGGGGCGGCTATGGCTACACCTTC. Its translation is CASSAGGGYGYTF. Full variable domain (rest looked up from reference TRBV7-9 and TRBJ1-2): DTGVSQNPRHKITKRGQNVTFRCDPISEHNRLYWYRQTLGQGPEFLTYFQNEAQLEKSRLLSDRFSAERPKGSFSTLEIQRTEQGDSAMYLCASSAGGGYGYTFGSGTRLTVV.

This sequence joins TRBV10-2 and TRBJ1-2, with TRBD1 matching over 10 bases. After removal of 7 bases from V and 4 bases from J, the junction contained 3 bases not matched to a gene. The V gene's germline CDR1 is WSHSY and CDR2 SAAADI. The CDR3 is 13 amino acids. The CDR3 sequence is CASKDRGSYGYTF. The CDR3 nucleotides are TGCGCCAGCAAGGACAGGGGGTCCTATGGCTACACCTTC.

The table lists this clone with many counts. The chain recombines TRBV11-2 with TRBJ2-5; 7 bases match TRBD2. Per germline, CDR1 SGHAT and CDR2 FQNNGV. V was clipped by 3 bases and J by 3 bases; unmatched bases: 1. CDR3 length: 13 residues. The CDR3 region is CASSLGGKETQYF. DNA of the CDR3: TGTGCCAGCAGCTTGGGAGGGAAAGAGACCCAGTACTTC.

Of note for this clone: This may be a read error: a much more frequent sequence differs by one nucleotide. The CDR3 reads CASSGQGGNIPYF. The CDR3 nucleotides read TGTGCCAGCAGCGGACAGGGAGGAAACATTCCGTACTTC. V is TRBV5-6 and J is TRBJ2-4, with 8 bases fitting TRBD1. This CDR3 has 13 residues. The germline V gene has CDR1 SGHDT and CDR2 YYEEEE.

This clone was counted at least ten times. The rearrangement uses TRBV12-3 or TRBV12-4 and TRBJ2-5; D call uncertain. The CDR3 is made up of 14 amino acids. V was trimmed by 4 bases and J by 4 bases, leaving 13 bases between them. CDR3 in DNA: TGTGCCAGCAGTTCGACGTCGATAGGAGAGACCCAGTACTTC. This sequence encodes CASSSTSIGETQYF.

This clone was seen many times. V usage is TRBV5-5 and J usage is TRBJ2-7, with 9 bases fitting TRBD1. Germline V gene data show CDR1 as SGHKS and CDR2 as YYEKEE (reference sequence). The V segment lost 0 bases and the J segment 0 bases; nucleotides outside the gene matches: 4. This CDR3 region has 16 residues. CDR3 bases: TGTGCCAGCAGCTTGGTAGGACAGGGGAGCTCCTACGAGCAGTACTTC. It is translated as CASSLVGQGSSYEQYF.

This clone has a handful of counts. In DNA form, the CDR3 reads TGTGCCAGCAGTGATCTAGCGGGGGGGAAAAATGAGCAGTTCTTC. Its translation is CASSDLAGGKNEQFF. The chain has TRBV6-1 and TRBJ2-1; TRBD2 agrees at 12 bases. Germline V gene lookup returns CDR1 MNHNS and CDR2 SASEGT. The CDR3 runs to 15 residues. The V segment lost 3 bases and the J segment 7 bases; nucleotides outside the gene matches: 4.

This clone was observed at least ten times. The chain has TRBV6-1 and TRBJ1-1, with D unresolved. Per germline, CDR1 MNHNS and CDR2 SASEGT. V shed 6 bases and J shed 8 bases, with 10 bases lying between them. The CDR3 sequence is 11 residues long. The CDR3 sequence: CASRVNREAFF. DNA of the CDR3: TGTGCCAGCAGGGTCAACAGAGAAGCTTTCTTT.

This clone was counted a few times. Compared with germline, one end of the junction differs, possibly owing to a read error. The V gene is TRBV18, the J gene TRBJ1-3, with D possibly being TRBD1 (5 bases). Germline loops: CDR1 KGHSH, CDR2 LQKENI. This CDR3 has 16 residues. The CDR3 DNA reads as TGTGCCAGCTCAAGACAGTGGAGAGGTGATGGAGACACCATATATTTT. Protein sequence: CASSRQWRGDGDTIYF.

This clone was seen ten or more times. As DNA, the CDR3 is TGTGCCAGCAAAGGAGCGGGGTTAGGCGGGGAGCTGTTTTTT. Translation: CASKGAGLGGELFF. This chain uses TRBV27 with TRBJ2-2; 7 nucleotides line up with TRBD2. The CDR3 sequence is 14 residues long. Looked up from germline, CDR1 is MNHEY and CDR2 is SMNVEV (reference sequence). With 7 bases clipped from V and 7 bases from J, the junction kept 9 bases outside the gene matches.

Concerning this clone: Other DNA sequences of this sample code for an identical CDR3. The chain recombines TRBV6-1 with TRBJ1-2, with 8 bases fitting TRBD1. The CDR3 spans 15 residues. Unmatched junction bases numbered 13, after V lost 6 bases and J lost 7 bases. Germline CDR1 reads MNHNS; CDR2 reads SASEGT. The CDR3 sequence is CASSNGAGGIGGYTF. CDR3 nucleotides: TGTGCCAGCAGCAACGGGGCAGGGGGCATTGGTGGCTACACCTTC.

The rearrangement uses TRBV5-1 and TRBJ2-1; D gene unclear. Deletions cut 2 bases from V and 3 bases from J, with 12 bases between. CDR3 length: 15 amino acids. The germline CDR1 and CDR2 sequences are SGHRS and YFSETQ. CDR3 nucleotides: TGCGCCAGCAGCTTCAGATCCTCCCTCTACAATGAGCAGTTCTTC. It codes for CASSFRSSLYNEQFF.

This clone is deemed medium-sized. This sequence joins TRBV5-8 and TRBJ2-7; TRBD2 matches at 7 bases. This CDR3 spans 16 amino acids. Trimming at V came to 0 bases and at J to 1 base, leaving 7 bases not matched to a gene. Germline V CDR1 and CDR2: SGHTS, YDEGEE. The DNA for the CDR3 is TGTGCCAGCAGCTTGGTTAGGGCTAGCGGATCCTACGAGCAGTACTTC. Its protein product is CASSLVRASGSYEQYF.

This clone was found many times. The chain links TRBV12-3 or TRBV12-4 to TRBJ1-4; 8 positions agree with TRBD1. Germline trimming cut 5 bases from V and 7 bases from J; bases unmatched to any gene: 9. This CDR3 region has 15 residues. The CDR3 DNA follows: TGTGCCAGCAGTCCGACCGACAGGGGTGGTGAAAAACTGTTTTTT. This codes for CASSPTDRGGEKLFF.

This clone has more than one count but fewer than ten. This may arise from a read error, as a much more abundant clone is one base away. Distinct nucleotide sequences in the sample also encode this CDR3. This chain links TRBV29-1 with TRBJ2-7; 7 nucleotides align to TRBD1. The germline V gene has CDR1 SQVTM and CDR2 ANQGSEA. The CDR3 contains 12 residues. CDR3 region: CSVEDRAYEQYF. In DNA, the CDR3 is TGCAGCGTAGAAGACAGGGCCTACGAGCAGTACTTC.

The J gene is TRBJ2-7, the V gene TRBV6-1; D perhaps matches TRBD2 (5 bases). Germline V gene lookup returns CDR1 MNHNS and CDR2 SASEGT. V was cut by 6 bases and J by 3 bases, with 12 bases left in between. The CDR3 extends over 13 amino acids. The CDR3 loop is CASRYGLDYEQYF. The CDR3 coding sequence is TGTGCCAGCAGGTATGGACTCGACTACGAGCAGTACTTC.

This clone came up many times. CDR3 sequence reads: CASSARPYGQGAREQYF. Written as DNA, the CDR3 is TGTGCCAGCAGTGCTCGCCCGTACGGACAGGGGGCGAGAGAGCAGTACTTC. The chain carries TRBV6-1 and TRBJ2-7; 11 nucleotides line up with TRBD1. Per the germline V gene, CDR1 is MNHNS and CDR2 is SASEGT. Trimming cost V 4 bases and J 7 bases; bases outside gene matches: 15. CDR3 length equals 17 residues.

A few counts support this clone. The chain employs TRBV6-1 and TRBJ2-3; 7 positions match TRBD2. This CDR3 comprises 15 residues. In germline, CDR1 is MNHNS, CDR2 SASEGT. The V and J ends lost 6 bases and 6 bases, in that order; junction bases with no gene match: 12. The CDR3 DNA is TGTGCCAGCAGGGCTGGGGAGGGCTCCTGGGATACGCAGTATTTT. It yields the protein CASRAGEGSWDTQYF.

By frequency in the sample, this clone is medium-sized. The genes are TRBV11-3 and TRBJ2-2, with D maybe TRBD1 (5 bases). CDR1 and CDR2 from the germline V gene are SGHNT and YENEEA. V was clipped by 5 bases and J by 2 bases, with 12 bases between them. The CDR3 loop spans 15 amino acids. The CDR3 sequence: CASSPDSLNTGELFF. The CDR3, as DNA: TGTGCCAGCAGCCCCGACAGCCTAAACACCGGGGAGCTGTTTTTT.

By share of the sample, this clone is medium-sized. This sequence joins TRBV5-4 and TRBJ2-1, with 8 bases that match TRBD2. Germline assignment: CDR1 SGHNT and CDR2 YYREEE (reference sequence). The CDR3 loop spans 17 amino acids. J was trimmed by 7 bases and V by 0 bases; bases with no gene match: 12. In DNA, the CDR3 is TGTGCCAGCAGCTTGGCCAGCAGCGGGAGTTGGGAGAATGAGCAGTTCTTC. This codes for CASSLASSGSWENEQFF.

The rearrangement joins TRBV12-3 or TRBV12-4 to TRBJ1-1; D ambiguous. The CDR3 sequence is 10 residues long. The V end was cut by 6 bases, the J end by 7 bases, with 6 bases between. The chain's CDR3 is CASSGVEAFF. CDR3 nucleotide sequence: TGTGCCAGCAGCGGAGTTGAAGCTTTCTTT.